The 29 T cell receptor beta chains given below trace back to one sample, sequenced in a study of T cell responses to AZD1222 COVID-19 vaccine. Clones were sequenced by immunoSEQ multiplex PCR, and TCRdb holds only the in-frame ones, with some missing. The sample consists of 100,000 to 150,000 clones, around 87% of them appearing once. The starting material was peripheral blood, obtained on day 0 of AZD1222 vaccination. These receptors were collected from an adult in good health.

This clone was observed a handful of times. The rearrangement uses TRBV4-2 and TRBJ2-2; D gene uncertain. Trimming pared 4 bases from V and 2 bases from J, leaving 17 bases between. Per germline, CDR1 LGHNA and CDR2 YNFKEQ. This CDR3 is built from 17 residues. The CDR3 reads CASSPFDPRSNTGELFF. CDR3 nucleotide sequence: TGTGCCAGCAGCCCGTTCGACCCTCGAAGTAACACCGGGGAGCTGTTTTTT.

CDR3 sequence reads: CASSYTQGSSYEQYF. In nucleotides, the CDR3 is TGTGCCAGCAGTTACACCCAGGGAAGCTCCTACGAGCAGTACTTC. The chain uses TRBV6-6 and TRBJ2-7; perhaps TRBD1 as D (5 bases). Germline lookup yields CDR1 MNHNY and CDR2 SVGAGI (reference sequence). Trimming removed 2 bases from V and 0 bases from J, with 11 bases in between. This CDR3 has 15 residues.

This clone has a single count. The chain employs TRBV5-4 and TRBJ2-7; weak D call: TRBD2 (6 bases). The germline V and J ends were trimmed by 0 bases and 2 bases, with 18 bases remaining between them. CDR1 is SGHNT, CDR2 YYREEE, per germline (reference sequence). The CDR3 has 17 amino acids. The CDR3 region has the DNA TGTGCCAGCAGCTTGGAGCCCAGCGGGTTACGGACCTACGAGCAGTACTTC. Translated: CASSLEPSGLRTYEQYF.

This chain connects TRBV6-2 or TRBV6-3 to TRBJ1-5; D is undetermined. V gave up 3 bases and J gave up 2 bases, with 17 bases separating them. Germline CDR1 is MNHEY and CDR2 is SVGEGT. This CDR3 has 17 residues. CDR3 sequence reads: CASSYSGRGVGNQPQHF. In DNA form, the CDR3 reads TGTGCCAGCAGTTATAGCGGGCGCGGGGTAGGCAATCAGCCCCAGCATTTT.

The chain's CDR3 is CASSLGASGGGYEQYF. The DNA for the CDR3 is TGTGCCAGCAGCCTAGGGGCTAGCGGAGGAGGGTACGAGCAGTACTTC. The chain carries TRBV7-2 and TRBJ2-7, with TRBD2 matching 7 bases. The trim removed 5 bases at V and 4 bases at J, leaving 14 bases unmatched. The CDR3 has 16 residues. Germline CDR1 SGHTA, CDR2 FQGNSA.

The rearrangement uses TRBV28 and TRBJ2-2; 7 bases map to TRBD1. V was clipped by 5 bases and J by 4 bases; unmatched bases: 4. The CDR3 contains 14 residues. Germline values: CDR1 MDHEN, CDR2 SYDVKM. The CDR3 DNA sequence: TGTGCCAGCAGTCCCTCAGGGGGCACCGGGGAGCTGTTTTTT. It translates to CASSPSGGTGELFF.

This rearrangement joins TRBV5-5 to TRBJ2-2, with D possibly called TRBD1 or TRBD2 (6 bases each). V lost 1 base and J lost 4, with 14 bases in between. The length of the CDR3 is 16 residues. Germline-derived CDR1 and CDR2 are SGHKS and YYEKEE (reference sequence). CDR3: CASSLSGGAGTGELFF. The CDR3 nucleotides are TGTGCCAGCAGCTTGTCCGGGGGCGCCGGCACCGGGGAGCTGTTTTTT.

This chain joins TRBV6-1 and TRBJ2-4, with a possible D match to TRBD2 (5 bases). This CDR3 is 17 amino acids long. Trimming took off 2 bases at V and 3 bases at J, with 17 bases between the two ends. The germline V gene encodes CDR1 MNHNS and CDR2 SASEGT. For the CDR3, the DNA is TGTGCCAGCAGTGAAAAGCCGGGAAGAGCAGGCAAAAACATTCAGTACTTC. It yields the protein CASSEKPGRAGKNIQYF.

The chain uses TRBV29-1 and TRBJ1-2; D possibly corresponds to TRBD1 (5 bases). The CDR3 runs to 14 residues. In germline, CDR1 is SQVTM, CDR2 ANQGSEA. The germline V and J ends were trimmed by 4 bases and 2 bases, with 14 bases remaining between them. CDR3 bases: TGCAGCGTTGTTCCCCCGGGGCCCAACTATGGCTACACCTTC. Translated, it gives CSVVPPGPNYGYTF.

CDR3 loop: CASRFNTGELFF. CDR3 DNA: TGTGCCAGTAGGTTTAACACCGGGGAGCTGTTTTTT. The chain links TRBV19 to TRBJ2-2, with D unclear. The germline CDR1 and CDR2 sequences are LNHDA and SQIVND (reference sequence). The CDR3 consists of 12 residues. Trimming stripped 6 bases from V and 2 bases from J, with 4 bases between.

V usage is TRBV3-1 (or the pseudogene TRBV3-2) and J usage is TRBJ2-5, with TRBD1 identical over 7 bases. CDR3 length: 15 amino acids. Germline trimming cut 0 bases from V and 2 bases from J; bases unmatched to any gene: 3. In germline, CDR1 is LGHDT, CDR2 YNNKEL (reference sequence). DNA for the CDR3: TGTGCCAGCAGCCAAGATTGGGACAGACAAGAGACCCAGTACTTC. Protein: CASSQDWDRQETQYF.

The V and J genes are TRBV25-1 and TRBJ2-1; 7 bases match TRBD2. This CDR3 region has 14 residues. Germline loops: CDR1 MGHDK, CDR2 SYGVNS. J lost 0 bases, V lost 7 bases, and 3 bases had no gene match. CDR3: CASMGRGSYNEQFF. The CDR3 coding sequence is TGTGCCAGCATGGGGAGGGGCTCCTACAATGAGCAGTTCTTC.

The rearrangement links TRBV19 to TRBJ1-1; a weak D match, TRBD1 (5 bases). CDR3 size: 12 residues. Germline assignment: CDR1 LNHDA and CDR2 SQIVND (reference sequence). Between the trimmed V and J ends, which lost 5 bases and 12 bases, there was a span of 16 bases. The CDR3 protein is CASSASGTTSFF. The CDR3 DNA is TGTGCCAGTAGTGCCTCCGGGACGACGTCTTTCTTT.

The chain carries TRBV7-3 and TRBJ2-7; D perhaps matches TRBD2 (6 bases). The V gene's germline CDR1 is SGHTA and CDR2 FQGTGA. The CDR3 extends over 13 amino acids. The germline V and J ends were trimmed by 4 bases and 7 bases, with 14 bases remaining between them. The CDR3 coding sequence is TGTGCCAGCAGCTGGAATCTCGGGGGAGAGCAGTACTTC. Its protein is CASSWNLGGEQYF.

The chain joins TRBV19 to TRBJ1-2; no reliable D call. CDR1 LNHDA and CDR2 SQIVND come from the germline V gene (reference sequence). The CDR3 has 16 amino acids. Trimming left V 6 bases short and J 0 bases short, with 17 bases between. CDR3 nucleotides: TGTGCCAGTAGAGCCGGGGTTACGGGAGCTAACTATGGCTACACCTTC. Translation: CASRAGVTGANYGYTF. The full variable domain, its missing parts supplied by reference TRBV19 and TRBJ1-2, is DGGITQSPKYLFRKEGQNVTLSCEQNLNHDAMYWYRQDPGQGLRLIYYSQIVNDFQKGDIAEGYSVSREKKESFPLTVTSAQKNPTAFYLCASRAGVTGANYGYTFGSGTRLTVV.

The CDR3 region is CAASLETNSPLHF. DNA for the CDR3: TGTGCCGCCAGTTTGGAGACGAATTCACCCCTCCACTTT. The chain employs TRBV27 and TRBJ1-6; D is unclear. V lost 11 bases and J 7 bases, leaving 15 bases between the germline ends. The CDR3 is 13 amino acids. From germline, CDR1 is MNHEY and CDR2 SMNVEV (reference sequence).

V gene TRBV4-3 combines with J gene TRBJ2-3; TRBD2 matches at 9 bases. Germline CDR1 LGHNA, CDR2 YSLEER. V dropped 3 bases and J dropped 6; count of bases not matched to a gene: 7. CDR3 length: 15 amino acids. This CDR3 is CASSQSSGAGDTQYF. The CDR3 nucleotides read TGCGCCAGCAGCCAGTCTAGCGGGGCGGGGGATACGCAGTATTTT.

This clone was detected ten times or more. The V call is TRBV27, the J call TRBJ1-5; D perhaps matches TRBD1 (5 bases). The CDR3 covers 16 residues. Deletions cut 2 bases from V and 0 bases from J, with 11 bases between. Germline lookup yields CDR1 MNHEY and CDR2 SMNVEV (reference sequence). CDR3 sequence reads: CASSLGAAYSNQPQHF. The CDR3 nucleotides are TGTGCCAGCAGTTTAGGGGCAGCCTATAGCAATCAGCCCCAGCATTTT.

Only one count was recorded for this clone. The V and J genes are TRBV3-1 (or the pseudogene TRBV3-2) and TRBJ2-7; 7 positions match TRBD2. J was trimmed by 6 bases and V by 4 bases; bases with no gene match: 12. The CDR3 has 15 amino acids. Germline-derived CDR1 and CDR2 are LGHDT and YNNKEL (reference sequence). The CDR3 DNA follows: TGTGCCAGCAGCCCCAAAGGCGCGGGAGTTGGCGAGCAGTACTTC. Its protein product is CASSPKGAGVGEQYF.

J is TRBJ2-2 and V is TRBV6-2 or TRBV6-3, with D uncertain. Germline assignment: CDR1 MNHEY and CDR2 SVGEGT. This CDR3 comprises 12 residues. V shed 4 bases and J shed 5 bases, with 5 bases lying between them. For the CDR3, the DNA is TGTGCCAGCAGTTCAAATACCGGGGAGCTGTTTTTT. Protein: CASSSNTGELFF.

This chain joins TRBV5-1 and TRBJ1-3; no firm D call. CDR3 length: 14 amino acids. Germline CDR1 is SGHRS and CDR2 is YFSETQ. V was cut by 3 bases and J by 6 bases, with 13 bases left in between. DNA of the CDR3: TGCGCCAGCAGCTCTCGGGCCCCACCAAACACCATATATTTT. Translation gives CASSSRAPPNTIYF.

CDR3 loop: CARWDGYNEQFF. The CDR3 nucleotides are TGTGCCCGGTGGGACGGATACAATGAGCAGTTCTTC. This chain links TRBV30 with TRBJ2-1; D possibly uses TRBD1 or TRBD2 (5 bases each). Germline values: CDR1 GTSNPN, CDR2 SVGIG (reference sequence). This CDR3 contains 12 residues. Trimming cost V 8 bases and J 4 bases, with 12 bases left between them.

The chain links TRBV18 to TRBJ2-1; the match to TRBD2 covers 8 bases. The germline gives CDR1 KGHSH, CDR2 LQKENI. V lost 2 bases to trimming and J lost 4 bases; unmatched junction nucleotides: 4. The CDR3 spans 15 residues. CDR3 loop: CASSPITSGYNEQFF. The CDR3 DNA reads TGTGCCAGCTCACCAATTACTAGCGGTTACAATGAGCAGTTCTTC.

V is TRBV5-1 and J is TRBJ2-3; 8 bases fit TRBD2. V was pared by 4 bases and J by 1 base, with 2 bases of the junction left unmatched. Germline V CDR1 and CDR2: SGHRS, YFSETQ. There are 14 residues in the CDR3. The DNA of the CDR3 is TGCGCCAGCAGCCCAGCGGGGGGCACAGATACGCAGTATTTT. This translates into CASSPAGGTDTQYF.

The genes are TRBV4-1 and TRBJ2-5, with 13 bases aligning to TRBD2. CDR3 length equals 14 residues. Trimming removed 4 bases from V and 11 bases from J; junction bases left unmatched: 7. Germline CDR1 and CDR2: MGHRA and YSYEKL. In nucleotides, the CDR3 is TGCGCCAGCAGCCTTGGACTAGCGGGAGAACGACAGTACTTC. Protein sequence: CASSLGLAGERQYF.

V is TRBV5-1 and J is TRBJ2-7, with 9 bases identical to TRBD1. Germline CDR1 SGHRS, CDR2 YFSETQ. The length of the CDR3 is 14 residues. J gave up 2 bases and V 2 bases, and 2 bases lay outside the gene matches. The CDR3 nucleotides are TGCGCCAGCAGCTTCGGGACAGGGACCTACGAGCAGTACTTC. This translates into CASSFGTGTYEQYF.

This clone was seen a few times. This rearrangement joins TRBV11-2 to TRBJ1-2; D is perhaps TRBD1 (5 bases). The V end was cut by 4 bases, the J end by 7 bases, with 7 bases between. The CDR3 loop spans 11 amino acids. CDR1 is SGHAT and CDR2 is FQNNGV in the germline V gene. The CDR3 reads CASSWDAGYTF. CDR3 sequence (DNA): TGTGCCAGCAGCTGGGACGCTGGCTACACCTTC. The whole variable domain, remainder taken from reference TRBV11-2 and TRBJ1-2, is EAGVAQSPRYKIIEKRQSVAFWCNPISGHATLYWYQQILGQGPKLLIQFQNNGVVDDSQLPKDRFSAERLKGVDSTLKIQPAKLEDSAVYLCASSWDAGYTFGSGTRLTVV.

This clone came up once. The rearrangement links TRBV12-5 to TRBJ2-6, with D perhaps matching TRBD2 (6 bases). Germline V lookup: CDR1 LGHNT, CDR2 FRNRAP. This CDR3 is built from 16 residues. V dropped 5 bases and J dropped 0 bases, with 11 bases sitting between them. The CDR3 loop reads CASGPPEGSGANVLTF. The CDR3 DNA follows: TGTGCTAGTGGTCCCCCGGAGGGCTCTGGGGCCAACGTCCTGACTTTC.

The chain couples TRBV11-2 to TRBJ2-7, with a weak D call TRBD1 (5 bases). The CDR3 is made up of 15 amino acids. The germline gives CDR1 SGHAT, CDR2 FQNNGV. Between the trimmed V and J ends, which lost 1 base and 4 bases, there was a span of 14 bases. The CDR3 bases are TGTGCCAGCAGCTTAGGTGGGCAGGGAAGGTACGAGCAGTACTTC. Translated: CASSLGGQGRYEQYF.